The entry below describes one T cell receptor beta chain. Its matching antigen is unknown. This entry is derived from a study of Ad26.COV2.S vaccination and SARS-CoV-2 variants. Study details: Donor was one of the participants in the Ad26.COV2.S arm of the COV1001 trial. Study outcomes and limitations: Recipients of either vaccine or placebo displayed similar breadth of non-spike TCRs.

Deletions cut 2 bases from V and 6 bases from J, with 20 bases between. This CDR3 has 16 amino acids. Germline V CDR1 and CDR2: MNHEY, SVGEGT. Treatment of the sample: roughly 18 received Ad26.COV2.S at low or high dose, single or two shots; several received placebo; per-sample allocation not given. Sampling took place 63 days after the first vaccine or placebo injection. Only in-frame clones appear in the TCRdb table, and some are missing; sequencing was by immunoSEQ multiplex PCR. The sample lists about 410,000 clones, about nine tenths occurring once. The specimen was peripheral blood, collected in a trial of Ad26.COV2.S vaccine versus placebo. The J gene is TRBJ2-7, the V gene TRBV6-2 or TRBV6-3, with a weak D call TRBD2 (6 bases). The sequence derives from a person aged 18-60 years who received the Ad26.COV2.S COVID-19 vaccine or a placebo. CDR3: CASSYNPGGAGGEQYF. For the CDR3, the DNA is TGTGCCAGCAGTTACAACCCCGGCGGGGCAGGTGGCGAGCAGTACTTC.